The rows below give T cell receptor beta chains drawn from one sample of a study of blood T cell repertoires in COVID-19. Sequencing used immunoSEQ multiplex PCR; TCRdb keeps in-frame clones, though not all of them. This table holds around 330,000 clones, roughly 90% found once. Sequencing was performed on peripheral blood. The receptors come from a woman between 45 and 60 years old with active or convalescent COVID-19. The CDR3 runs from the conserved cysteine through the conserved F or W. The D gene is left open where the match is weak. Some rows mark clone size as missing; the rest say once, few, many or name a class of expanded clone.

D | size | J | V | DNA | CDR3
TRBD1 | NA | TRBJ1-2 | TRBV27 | TGTGCCAGCAGCCTGGGACAGCTATATGGCTACACCTTC | CASSLGQLYGYTF
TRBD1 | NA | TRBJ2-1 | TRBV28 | TGTGCCAGCAGTCCCCCAGGGGGCTCCTACAATGAGCAGTTCTTC | CASSPPGGSYNEQFF
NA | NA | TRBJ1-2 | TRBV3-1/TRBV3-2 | TGTGCCAGCAGCCAAGTAACATACTATGGCTACACCTTC | CASSQVTYYGYTF
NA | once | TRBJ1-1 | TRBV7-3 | TGTGCCAGCAGCCCCGAGCCGGGAAACACTGAAGCTTTCTTT | CASSPEPGNTEAFF
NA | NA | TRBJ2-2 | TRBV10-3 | TGTGCCATCCGAGGGTCCGTACAGAACACCGGGGAGCTGTTTTTT | CAIRGSVQNTGELFF
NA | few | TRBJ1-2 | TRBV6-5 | TGTGCCAGCAGTTACCGGACAGCGAAGGGTGGCTACACCTTC | CASSYRTAKGGYTF
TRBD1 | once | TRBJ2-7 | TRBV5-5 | TGTGCCAGCAGCCCGGACACTGGGACAGTGCGTCGGGAGCAGTACTTC | CASSPDTGTVRREQYF
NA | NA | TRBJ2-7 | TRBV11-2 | TGTGCCAGCAGCTTACCCCTCGCTAGCGTCTACCCCTACGAGCAGTACTTC | CASSLPLASVYPYEQYF
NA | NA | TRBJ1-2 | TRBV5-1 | TGCGCCAGCAGCTTGGACAGAGCCTATGGCTACACCTTC | CASSLDRAYGYTF
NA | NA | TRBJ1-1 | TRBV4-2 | TGTGCCAGCAGCCAGGACAGTCACCGGCTGAACACTGAAGCTTTCTTT | CASSQDSHRLNTEAFF
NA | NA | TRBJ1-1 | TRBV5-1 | TGCGCCAGCAGCTTGGTGCCAGGGGCTGACACTGAAGCTTTCTTT | CASSLVPGADTEAFF
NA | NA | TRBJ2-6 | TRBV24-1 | TGTGCCACCAGTGATTCCCGGGTGGCTGGGGCCAACGTCCTGACTTTC | CATSDSRVAGANVLTF
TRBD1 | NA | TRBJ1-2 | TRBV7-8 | TGTGCCAGCAGCTTAACGGGACAGGGGTCCGCCTATGGCTACACCTTC | CASSLTGQGSAYGYTF
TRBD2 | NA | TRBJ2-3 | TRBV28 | TGTGCCAGCAGTTCTGCGGCGGGAGGGTTGAGCACAGATACGCAGTATTTT | CASSSAAGGLSTDTQYF
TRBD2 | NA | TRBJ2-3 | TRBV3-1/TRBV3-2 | TGTGCCAGCAGGGGGGGACTACCCGGCACAGATACGCAGTATTTT | CASRGGLPGTDTQYF
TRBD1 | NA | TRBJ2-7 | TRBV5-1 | TGCGCCAGCAGGAGGGACAGTGGACCCTACGAGCAGTACTTC | CASRRDSGPYEQYF
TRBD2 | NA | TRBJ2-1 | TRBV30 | TGTGCCTGGGGAACAGGACTAGTGAAAGACAATGAGCAGTTCTTC | CAWGTGLVKDNEQFF
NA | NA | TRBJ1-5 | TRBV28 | TGTGCCAGCAGGACAGGACTGAGCAATCAGCCCCAGCATTTT | CASRTGLSNQPQHF
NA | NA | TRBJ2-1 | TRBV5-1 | TGCGCCAGCAGTCCCGACAGGCCCCTATTGAATGAGCAGTTCTTC | CASSPDRPLLNEQFF
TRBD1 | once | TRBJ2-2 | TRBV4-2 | TGTGCCAGCAGCCAAGGGGACAGTAACACCGGGGAGCTGTTTTTT | CASSQGDSNTGELFF
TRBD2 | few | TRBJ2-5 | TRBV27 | TGTGCCAGCAGTCCCCAATTAGCGGGAGGCCGAGAGACCCAGTACTTC | CASSPQLAGGRETQYF
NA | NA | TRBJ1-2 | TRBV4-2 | TGTGCCAGCAGCCAAGATTTTGGGGGACACCGTAACTATGGCTACACCTTC | CASSQDFGGHRNYGYTF
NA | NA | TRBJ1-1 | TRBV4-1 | TGCGCCAGCAGCCCGTTGACACTGAACACTGAAGCTTTCTTT | CASSPLTLNTEAFF
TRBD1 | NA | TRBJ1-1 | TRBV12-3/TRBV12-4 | TGTGCCAGCAGTACCGACACAGGGGATGAGGCTTTCTTT | CASSTDTGDEAFF
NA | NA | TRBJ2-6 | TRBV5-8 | TGTGCCAGCAGTAAAACAGGGACCTCTGGGGCCAACGTCCTGACTTTC | CASSKTGTSGANVLTF
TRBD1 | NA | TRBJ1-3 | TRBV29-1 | TGCAGCGTTGAAGATTATGGCAGGGGGCCTGGAAACACCATATATTTT | CSVEDYGRGPGNTIYF
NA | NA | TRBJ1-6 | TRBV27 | TGTGCCAGCAAAAAACAGGGATCCTATAATTCACCCCTCCACTTT | CASKKQGSYNSPLHF
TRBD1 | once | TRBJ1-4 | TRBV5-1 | TGCGCCAGCTCCCTTAAACAGGGGTCTAATGAAAAACTGTTTTTT | CASSLKQGSNEKLFF
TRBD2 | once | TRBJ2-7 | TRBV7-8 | TGTGCCAGCAGCCCCCGGGGAGGGAGCTCCTACGAGCAGTACTTC | CASSPRGGSSYEQYF
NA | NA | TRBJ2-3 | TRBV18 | TGTGCCAGCTCACCACCGCGAGCGAGCACAGATACGCAGTATTTT | CASSPPRASTDTQYF
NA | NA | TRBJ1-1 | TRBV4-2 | TGTGCCAGCAGCCTAGGAGCGGGTTTGAACACTGAAGCTTTCTTT | CASSLGAGLNTEAFF
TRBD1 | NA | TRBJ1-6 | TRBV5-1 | TGCGCCAGCAGCTCGGGACAGGGTGATAATTCACCCCTCCACTTT | CASSSGQGDNSPLHF
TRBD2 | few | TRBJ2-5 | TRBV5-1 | TGCGCCAGCAGCTTGGAATTTGCGGGAGGGCCGGGGTCAGAGACCCAGTACTTC | CASSLEFAGGPGSETQYF
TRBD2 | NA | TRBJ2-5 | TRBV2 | TGTGCCAGCAGGGGACTAGCGGGCGTACTGGAGACCCAGTACTTC | CASRGLAGVLETQYF
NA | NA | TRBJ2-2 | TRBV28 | TGTGCCAGCAGTTTGGCGGGCAGACCGAACACCGGGGAGCTGTTTTTT | CASSLAGRPNTGELFF
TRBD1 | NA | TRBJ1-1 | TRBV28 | TGTGCCAGCAGTTCCACCGGGACAGTTCGGGGCACTGAAGCTTTCTTT | CASSSTGTVRGTEAFF
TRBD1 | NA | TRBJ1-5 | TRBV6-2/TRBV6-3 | TGTGCCAGCAGCGCCGGTTGGACAGGGGCTAGCAATCAGCCCCAGCATTTT | CASSAGWTGASNQPQHF
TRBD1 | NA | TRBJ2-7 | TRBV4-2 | TGTGCCAGCAGCCCGAGGGGGCAGGGAAGTTTGAACGAGCAGTACTTC | CASSPRGQGSLNEQYF
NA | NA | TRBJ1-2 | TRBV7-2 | TGTGCCAGCAGCAATCGGGGGGCAGGGGCCAACTCAAACTATGGCTACACCTTC | CASSNRGAGANSNYGYTF
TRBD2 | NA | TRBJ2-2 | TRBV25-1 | TGTGCCAGCAGTGAAGAGAAACTAGCGGGAGTACCGGGGGAGCTGTTTTTT | CASSEEKLAGVPGELFF